A selection of T cell receptor beta chains follows, all from one sample in a study of T cell repertoires in cytomegalovirus infection. These receptors are not linked to any known antigen. From the reads, TCRdb called clonotypes with MiXCR, one entry per CDR3 protein. The repertoire consists of about 770,000 distinct CDR3 sequences, with roughly 28% occurring once and the leading ten covering 10% to 15%. The material sequenced was cultured CD8+ T cells from PBMCs, taken from culture after CMV antigen stimulation. These receptors all stem from a human donor in good health (CMV status not recorded). Some clones in this sample may be carry-over from other donors' samples. CDR3s include the opening cysteine and the closing phenylalanine or tryptophan. The D gene is left open where the match is weak. Size tells how often a clone was seen (once, few, many) or the class of an expanded clone, and some rows leave it out.

>TRBV7-2|TRBJ2-7|many|TRBD2
CASSPAGGSYEQYF
TGTGCCAGCAGCCCAGCGGGGGGGAGCTACGAGCAGTACTTC
>TRBV7-2|TRBJ1-5|few|TRBD1
CASSAGTALHQPQHF
TGTGCCAGCAGCGCAGGGACAGCTTTACATCAGCCCCAGCATTTT
>TRBV6-1|TRBJ2-2|few|.
CASSERTNTGELFF
TGTGCCAGCAGTGAGCGTACGAACACCGGGGAGCTGTTTTTT
>TRBV4-1|TRBJ1-2|few|.
CASSQNPSYGYTF
TGCGCCAGCAGCCAGAACCCGTCTTATGGCTACACCTTC
>TRBV11-2|TRBJ1-3|.|TRBD1
CASTDSDLRDRAVRKRNTIYF
TGTGCCAGCACCGATTCAGACCTGAGGGACAGGGCCGTCCGGAAAAGAAACACCATATATTTT
>TRBV7-2|TRBJ1-4|many|.
CASSLPTGGLNEKLFF
TGTGCCAGCAGCTTACCGACAGGTGGCCTTAATGAAAAACTGTTTTTT
>TRBV27|TRBJ1-6|many|.
CASRHSDSPLHF
TGTGCCAGCAGACATTCGGATTCACCCCTCCACTTT
>TRBV4-1|TRBJ2-1|.|TRBD2
CASSQSLAGGRERQFF
TGCGCCAGCAGCCAATCACTAGCGGGGGGCCGTGAGAGGCAGTTCTTC
>TRBV27|TRBJ2-1|.|TRBD1
CASGAGTGPYNEQFF
TGTGCCAGCGGGGCCGGGACAGGGCCCTACAATGAGCAGTTCTTC
>TRBV9|TRBJ2-1|.|.
CASSVGGAPVDEQFF
TGTGCCAGCAGCGTAGGTGGGGCACCTGTGGATGAGCAGTTCTTC
>TRBV5-8|TRBJ2-7|.|TRBD1
CASSSLGQGKWSYEQYF
TGTGCCAGCAGCTCCCTGGGACAGGGAAAGTGGTCCTACGAGCAGTACTTC
>TRBV5-1|TRBJ2-7|.|.
CASSGIKTPYEQYF
TGCGCCAGCAGCGGCATTAAGACACCCTACGAGCAGTACTTC
>TRBV19|TRBJ1-2|.|.
CASSMWIAGHYGYTF
TGTGCCAGTAGTATGTGGATCGCGGGGCACTATGGCTACACCTTC
>TRBV6-6|TRBJ2-4|few|TRBD1
CASSLGTGEGNIQYF
TGTGCCAGCAGTTTAGGGACAGGGGAAGGAAACATTCAGTACTTC
>TRBV6-6|TRBJ1-3|.|.
CASSSLTLDTIYF
TGTGCCAGCAGTAGCCTCACTTTGGACACCATATATTTT
>TRBV5-6|TRBJ2-1|few|.
CASSLVADFYNEQFF
TGTGCCAGCAGCTTGGTTGCGGATTTCTACAATGAGCAGTTCTTC
>TRBV12-3/TRBV12-4|TRBJ2-1|.|TRBD1
CASNVRGPHNEQFF
TGTGCCAGCAATGTCAGGGGGCCGCACAATGAGCAGTTCTTC
>TRBV12-3/TRBV12-4|TRBJ1-4|.|.
CASSFRGGAREKLFF
TGTGCCAGCAGTTTTAGGGGGGGCGCGAGGGAAAAACTGTTTTTT
>TRBV11-2|TRBJ2-7|.|TRBD1
CASSLDPPGGFPYEQYF
TGTGCCAGCAGCTTAGATCCTCCAGGGGGCTTTCCCTACGAGCAGTACTTC
>TRBV6-1|TRBJ1-1|few|TRBD1
CASGTGDWDTEAFF
TGTGCCAGCGGGACAGGGGATTGGGACACTGAAGCTTTCTTT
>TRBV5-8|TRBJ1-4|few|.
CASSYDTGASNEKLFF
TGTGCCAGCAGCTACGACACCGGGGCCTCTAATGAAAAACTGTTTTTT
>TRBV2|TRBJ2-1|.|TRBD1
CASSDPGQGNIDEQFF
TGTGCCAGCAGTGACCCGGGACAGGGGAATATCGATGAGCAGTTCTTC
>TRBV29-1|TRBJ1-4|.|.
CSGLENRVQGLFF
TGCAGCGGCCTTGAAAACAGGGTCCAAGGACTGTTTTTT
>TRBV28|TRBJ1-2|.|TRBD1
CASSSPTGHGYTF
TGTGCCAGCAGTTCCCCGACAGGGCACGGCTACACCTTC
>TRBV4-1|TRBJ2-1|.|.
CASSQVTGDNEQFF
TGCGCCAGCAGCCAAGTAACAGGAGACAATGAGCAGTTCTTC
>TRBV6-5|TRBJ2-7|.|TRBD1
CASSPSQGARGEQYF
TGTGCCAGCAGTCCATCCCAGGGGGCGCGGGGCGAGCAGTACTTC
>TRBV19|TRBJ1-2|.|.
CASSIRVGQPYGYTF
TGTGCCAGTAGTATCCGTGTTGGTCAGCCCTATGGCTACACCTTC
>TRBV10-3|TRBJ2-1|.|TRBD2
CAIAGGGYNEQFF
TGTGCCATCGCGGGGGGGGGCTACAATGAGCAGTTCTTC
>TRBV6-1|TRBJ2-1|.|.
CASSELAGTANEQFF
TGTGCCAGCAGTGAATTGGCAGGGACGGCCAATGAGCAGTTCTTC
>TRBV20-1|TRBJ2-1|few|.
CSASVRSLASSYNEQFF
TGCAGTGCTAGTGTCCGTTCGCTAGCGAGCTCCTACAATGAGCAGTTCTTC
>TRBV7-8|TRBJ1-2|many|TRBD1
CASSLGDRPLYYGYTF
TGTGCCAGCAGCTTAGGGGACAGGCCCCTTTACTATGGCTACACCTTC
>TRBV28|TRBJ2-1|.|TRBD2
CASSLKAGGMNEQFF
TGTGCCAGCAGTTTAAAAGCGGGGGGAATGAATGAGCAGTTCTTC
>TRBV11-3|TRBJ2-5|.|TRBD2
CASSPGTSVEETQYF
TGTGCCAGCAGCCCTGGGACTAGCGTCGAAGAGACCCAGTACTTC
>TRBV28|TRBJ2-2|few|.
CASSKVDSLGELFF
TGTGCCAGCAGTAAGGTTGACAGCCTCGGGGAGCTGTTTTTT
>TRBV27|TRBJ1-3|.|.
CASSPDVGNTIYF
TGTGCCAGCAGTCCCGACGTGGGAAACACCATATATTTT
>TRBV9|TRBJ2-2|few|TRBD2
CASSAQGGGTGELFF
TGTGCCAGCAGTGCCCAAGGCGGGGGGACCGGGGAGCTGTTTTTT
>TRBV11-1|TRBJ2-1|.|.
CASSSGTATYNEQFF
TGTGCCAGCAGCTCGGGGACGGCCACCTACAATGAGCAGTTCTTC
>TRBV9|TRBJ1-1|few|.
CASSPSGALNTEAFF
TGTGCCAGCAGCCCGAGCGGGGCTCTGAACACTGAAGCTTTCTTT
>TRBV4-3|TRBJ1-2|few|.
CASSQDSVGGAYGYTF
TGCGCCAGCAGCCAAGATAGCGTGGGGGGTGCCTATGGCTACACCTTC
>TRBV7-6|TRBJ2-6|few|.
CASSLARGANVLTF
TGTGCCAGCAGCTTAGCCCGAGGGGCCAACGTCCTGACTTTC
>TRBV9|TRBJ1-2|few|TRBD1
CASSVATDRVDYGYTF
TGTGCCAGCAGCGTAGCTACCGACAGGGTTGACTATGGCTACACCTTC
>TRBV7-2|TRBJ1-2|many|.
CASSLSDFYGYTF
TGTGCCAGCAGCTTATCCGATTTCTATGGCTACACCTTC
>TRBV4-1|TRBJ1-1|few|.
CASSHSRGWTEAFF
TGCGCCAGCAGCCACTCACGGGGGTGGACTGAAGCTTTCTTT
>TRBV7-8|TRBJ2-7|many|.
CASSRRQLNFDEQYF
TGTGCCAGCAGCCGCCGGCAGCTCAACTTTGATGAGCAGTACTTC
>TRBV24-1|TRBJ2-3|.|.
CATSVGSLKDTQYF
TGTGCCACCAGTGTGGGCAGCCTTAAGGATACGCAGTATTTT
>TRBV29-1|TRBJ2-7|few|.
CSVARDGYEQYF
TGCAGCGTTGCAAGGGACGGGTACGAGCAGTACTTC
>TRBV4-1|TRBJ2-1|few|TRBD1
CASTTPGQTYNEQFF
TGCGCCAGCACAACCCCGGGACAGACCTACAATGAGCAGTTCTTC
>TRBV27|TRBJ1-5|.|.
CASSPLEGLGNQPQHF
TGTGCCAGCAGTCCCCTTGAGGGTCTCGGCAATCAGCCCCAGCATTTT